This TCR beta chain was found in a study of shared clonotypes between healthy human individuals (dated by TCRdb to 2018 to 2020). Background for the entire study: A couple of women and three men aged 18 to 49 years were included in the cohort. The study deeply sequenced blood TCR repertoires of about five healthy adults to estimate repertoire size and the extent of clonotype sharing between individuals. Leukapheresis yielded between about 0.9 and 9 billion PBMCs per donor. Per donor, three plates each were used for CD4 naive and CD4 memory, two for CD8 naive, and one for CD8 memory. Different laboratories and diverse techniques were used to prepare libraries and sequence TCR repertoires, to increase sequencing depth and limit assay-specific biases. General conclusions and limits of the study: Even with the large sequencing depth, rarefaction of the sorted-subset datasets indicated that sequencing was incomplete. Compared with non-shared clonotypes, the clonotypes found in all four sorted-subset donors had higher generation probabilities. Pairwise subsampling indicated that sequencing depth was expected to affect the degree of clonotype sharing among donors. Only blood was sampled, and tissue TCR repertoires likely differ from those in blood. Because the study included a small number of donors, the genetic and exposure-history diversity represented was limited. Estimated clonotype richness was generally larger for naive than for memory subsets. About 4.5% of naive CD4, roughly 3.5% of naive CD8, approximately 2.2% of memory CD4, and less than 0.45% of memory CD8 clonotypes were shared across a few donors.

Using the deep immunoSEQ assay, multiplex PCR amplified TCR CDR3 regions from genomic DNA. For each cell subset, the extracted genomic DNA was distributed evenly across all wells of several immunoSEQ 96-well plates, and each plate served as one replicate. For sorted subsets, about 220 ng of genomic DNA, equivalent to some 30,000 T cell genomes, went into each replicate PCR. Purified libraries were measured with a Qubit 3.0 fluorometer, size-checked on a Bioanalyzer 2100, and measured again with the KAPA Library Quantification kit. A separate single-read 150-cycle Illumina NextSeq 550 flow cell was used to sequence each immunoSEQ 96-well plate. The study's own analysis went as follows. Because the immunoSEQ output included only junctional sequences and no quality scores, the filtering could not be the same as the filtering used for full-length reads. To assign V/J genes and CDR3, sequences were annotated against IMGT germline references using PyIR, a Python wrapper for IgBLAST v1.9. Reads were filtered out if the reads had weak V/J assignments (E-value above 1e-6), no CDR3, stop codons, out-of-frame junctions, or ambiguous translated residues. V3J clonotypes were defined as sequences sharing the same inferred V gene, J gene, and CDR3 amino acid sequence. Percentage overlap between repertoires was calculated by dividing the number of shared unique clonotypes by the size of the smaller repertoire. Richness of each repertoire was evaluated using RTK rarefaction, the Chao1 estimator, and Recon v2.1 estimates of unobserved clonotypes. Generation probabilities were computed with OLGA for all TCRbeta clonotypes obtained by the gDNA method from a few donors. TCRdb re-hosts the immuneACCESS table, in-frame sequences only. Its copies lack some clones; in the studies checked, an unresolved V gene accounts for under half of them, and the cause for the rest is not known. V and J calls and clone size are given by that table; D and trimming were obtained from the DNA. The sample data list approximately 2,000,000 clones, and 90% to 95% of these were observed just once. The ten biggest clones cover around 1.8% of the sample.

CD8 naive samples were obtained by positive selection for CCR7 among CD45RO-negative cells, yielding a CD45RA+CCR7+ population from which TemRA cells were excluded. Healthy HIV-negative adults with no recently reported acute infections or vaccinations were included as donors. All donors were Caucasian adults living in Nashville, Tennessee, USA. Blood was obtained by leukapheresis, after which PBMCs were separated by Ficoll-Histopaque density gradient centrifugation and cryopreserved in liquid nitrogen vapor phase. Purity and quantity of every magnetically sorted T cell population were checked by analytical flow cytometry. From each sorted fraction, genomic DNA was isolated and quantified by UV absorbance on a Nanodrop 2000c. V drops 5 bases and J drops 5 bases, leaving 15 bases in between. Taken from the germline V gene, the CDR1 and CDR2 loops are SGHTA and FQGTGA. CDR3 length: 15 amino acids, cysteine to phenylalanine. The DNA shown is the 45-base CDR3, in frame from base 1.

To note about this clone: Its antigen remains undetermined. No qualities accompany the bases; no much larger clone lies one base away.

Sequenced input: naive CD8+ T cells from PBMCs. This specimen's cell subset or site label, per the study, means: CD45RA+CCR7+. This sequence originates from a man between 18 and 29 years old in good health. Some clones in this sample may be carry-over from other donors' samples. The sequence joins TRBV7-3 to TRBJ2-2; D gene: possibly TRBD1, on 5 matching bases. For the CDR3, the sequence is CASSPSLGATGELFF. The DNA reads as follows: TGTGCCAGCAGCCCGTCTCTAGGGGCGACCGGGGAGCTGTTTTTT.